This TCR beta chain was captured in a study of control samples from healthy donors and cancer patients. Sequenced by immunoSEQ multiplex PCR; TCRdb stores in-frame clones only, minus some. This table holds 65,000 to 80,000 clones, approximately 90% found once. Specimen: PBMCs. The receptor was isolated from an older woman with head and neck cancer.

CDR3 sequence (DNA): TGTGCCACCAGTGGGGTCCAGGGACCCCGTGATACGCAGTATTTT. As protein: CATSGVQGPRDTQYF. This chain connects TRBV24-1 to TRBJ2-3; D possibly matches TRBD1 or TRBD2 (5 bases each). CDR1 is KGHDR, CDR2 SFDVKD, per germline. The CDR3 has 15 residues. Trimming took 5 bases from V and 6 from J, leaving 17 bases between them.